Shown below are 30 T cell receptor beta chains from a single sample sequenced in a study of T cell changes during pregnancy in multiple sclerosis. TCRdb's table, derived via immunoSEQ multiplex PCR, lists solely in-frame clones and lacks some. The data hold roughly 41,000 clones, with more than 75% observed a single time. The sample was CD8+ T cells from peripheral blood mononuclear cells, taken in the third trimester of pregnancy. These receptors were obtained from a female donor with multiple sclerosis, enrolled in a pregnancy study.

The chain employs TRBV19 and TRBJ2-7; 9 nucleotides line up with TRBD1. Germline CDR1 LNHDA, CDR2 SQIVND (reference sequence). The CDR3 extends over 15 amino acids. Germline trimming cut 2 bases from V and 5 bases from J; bases unmatched to any gene: 7. The CDR3 bases are TGTGCCAGTAGTATAACAGGGGGCATCACGGACGAGCAGTACTTC. Its protein is CASSITGGITDEQYF. Using reference TRBV19 and TRBJ2-7 for the parts outside the CDR3, the full variable domain is DGGITQSPKYLFRKEGQNVTLSCEQNLNHDAMYWYRQDPGQGLRLIYYSQIVNDFQKGDIAEGYSVSREKKESFPLTVTSAQKNPTAFYLCASSITGGITDEQYFGPGTRLTVT.

The J gene is TRBJ1-1, the V gene TRBV4-1; D perhaps matches TRBD1 (5 bases). CDR3 length: 14 residues. The V end lost 6 bases, the J end lost 2 bases, and 13 bases lay between the germline ends. CDR1 and CDR2 (germline): MGHRA, YSYEKL. CDR3 in DNA: TGCGCCAGCAGACCCCGGGACTTTAACACTGAAGCTTTCTTT. It yields the protein CASRPRDFNTEAFF.

The V gene is TRBV9, the J gene TRBJ1-1; possible D gene TRBD1, 6 bases. The CDR3 is made up of 12 amino acids. The germline CDR1 and CDR2 sequences are SGDLS and YYNGEE. V lost 4 bases and J lost 8, with 12 bases in between. As DNA, the CDR3 is TGTGCCAGCAGCCCTGGACAGCCCGAAGCTTTCTTT. Translating gives CASSPGQPEAFF.

This chain connects TRBV6-6 to TRBJ2-7, with D unclear. Trimming pared 6 bases from V and 1 base from J, leaving 13 bases between. The germline gives CDR1 MNHNY, CDR2 SVGAGI (reference sequence). CDR3 size: 14 residues. The CDR3 loop is CASSYDGLSYEQYF. Here the CDR3 DNA reads TGTGCCAGCAGCTATGACGGGTTGTCCTACGAGCAGTACTTC.

This chain connects TRBV6-1 to TRBJ2-7; D is uncertain. V was clipped by 0 bases and J by 4 bases, with 4 bases between them. Germline CDR1 and CDR2: MNHNS and SASEGT. The CDR3 has 12 residues. The CDR3 DNA sequence: TGTGCCAGCAGTGAAGCGAGATACGAGCAGTACTTC. Protein sequence: CASSEARYEQYF.

The chain carries TRBV7-8 and TRBJ1-1; 7 bases fit TRBD1. The V gene's germline CDR1 is SGHVS and CDR2 FQNEAQ. V shed 5 bases and J 3 bases; nucleotides not matched to a gene: 6. The CDR3 spans 14 residues. The CDR3 protein is CASSPPGTDTEAFF. The CDR3 DNA reads TGTGCCAGCAGCCCTCCCGGGACAGACACTGAAGCTTTCTTT. Full variable domain (rest looked up from reference TRBV7-8 and TRBJ1-1): GAGVSQSPRYKVAKRGQDVALRCDPISGHVSLFWYQQALGQGPEFLTYFQNEAQLDKSGLPSDRFFAERPEGSVSTLKIQRTQQEDSAVYLCASSPPGTDTEAFFGQGTRLTVV.

The CDR3 reads CASSLGGSTEAFF. The CDR3 DNA is TGTGCCAGCAGCTTAGGGGGCAGCACTGAAGCTTTCTTT. The chain has TRBV7-3 and TRBJ1-1; D perhaps matches TRBD1 (6 bases). This CDR3 has 13 amino acids. Germline CDR1 SGHTA, CDR2 FQGTGA. V was shortened by 2 bases and J by 4 bases, with 8 bases between the two germline ends.

This clone was found once. The rearrangement uses TRBV6-5 and TRBJ1-5; a weak D match, TRBD1 (6 bases). CDR1 is MNHEY, CDR2 SVGAGI, per germline. Trimming removed 6 bases at V and 5 bases at J, with 11 bases between. The CDR3 loop spans 13 amino acids. CDR3 residues: CASSSGGHQPQHF. CDR3 in DNA: TGTGCCAGCAGCTCGGGGGGGCATCAGCCCCAGCATTTT.

The V call is TRBV13, the J call TRBJ2-1; the D gene is possibly TRBD2 (6 bases). V lost 3 bases to trimming and J lost 8 bases, with 11 bases between them. There are 13 residues in the CDR3. Germline V gene lookup returns CDR1 PRHDT and CDR2 FYEKMQ (reference sequence). CDR3 DNA: TGTGCCAGCAGCTTGGGGGACTCCGATGAGCAGTTCTTC. It translates to CASSLGDSDEQFF.

V usage is TRBV5-4 and J usage is TRBJ2-1, with TRBD2 matching 8 bases. Germline CDR1 and CDR2: SGHNT and YYREEE (reference sequence). This CDR3 is 12 amino acids long. Unmatched junction bases numbered 0, after V lost 5 bases and J lost 5 bases. The CDR3, as DNA: TGTGCCAGCAGGGGACTAGACAATGAGCAGTTCTTC. Amino acid sequence: CASRGLDNEQFF.

The rearrangement uses TRBV5-6 and TRBJ2-7; D may be TRBD2 (6 bases). This CDR3 comprises 15 residues. V lost 0 bases to trimming and J lost 7 bases, with 17 bases between them. The germline gives CDR1 SGHDT, CDR2 YYEEEE. The DNA of the CDR3 is TGTGCCAGCAGCTTGGTGGGGATGAGAAGCGGGGAGCAGTACTTC. Protein: CASSLVGMRSGEQYF.

This chain joins TRBV5-1 and TRBJ1-4, with 9 bases matching TRBD1. Germline V gene sequence: CDR1 SGHRS, CDR2 YFSETQ. The CDR3 length is 15 residues. V shed 4 bases, J shed 7 bases, and the junction held 8 bases outside the gene matches. In nucleotides, the CDR3 is TGCGCCAGCAGCCTGCAGGGACAGGGTGGTGAAAAACTGTTTTTT. Amino acids: CASSLQGQGGEKLFF.

The CDR3 protein is CASSYSTGEWNTEAFF. The CDR3 DNA reads as TGTGCCAGCAGTTACTCGACGGGGGAGTGGAACACTGAAGCTTTCTTT. The gene calls are TRBV6-5 and TRBJ1-1, with D possibly being TRBD1 (5 bases). The CDR3 sequence is 16 residues long. V lost 0 bases and J 1 base, leaving 12 bases between the germline ends. The germline V gene encodes CDR1 MNHEY and CDR2 SVGAGI.

As to this clone: The identical CDR3 is also encoded by other nucleotide sequences in the sample. The chain joins TRBV6-4 to TRBJ1-6; 10 bases match TRBD1. The CDR3 totals 15 residues. V dropped 0 bases and J dropped 7; count of bases not matched to a gene: 0. From germline, CDR1 is MRHNA and CDR2 SNTAGT. DNA of the CDR3: TGTGCCAGCAGTGACTCGACAGGGGGCAATTCACCCCTCCACTTT. Translating it yields CASSDSTGGNSPLHF.

The CDR3 nucleotides are TGTGCCAGCAGCTTAGGAGTGAATGAGCAGTTCTTC. It specifies CASSLGVNEQFF. V usage is TRBV7-9 and J usage is TRBJ2-1; D unresolved. Trimming pared 1 base from V and 7 bases from J, leaving 5 bases between. CDR1 SEHNR and CDR2 FQNEAQ come from the germline V gene (reference sequence). The CDR3 is 12 residues long.

The rearrangement joins TRBV27 to TRBJ2-1; a possible D gene is TRBD2 (6 bases). The CDR3 extends over 16 amino acids. CDR1 and CDR2 (germline): MNHEY, SMNVEV (reference sequence). Trimming removed 2 bases at V and 9 bases at J, with 20 bases between. CDR3 coding DNA: TGTGCCAGCAGTTTAGACAACTCGGGACCCGGGGGTGAGCAGTTCTTC. Protein product: CASSLDNSGPGGEQFF.

The chain employs TRBV5-4 and TRBJ2-7; 8 nucleotides agree with TRBD1. The CDR3 has 14 residues. V shed 3 bases, J shed 4 bases, and the junction held 6 bases outside the gene matches. From germline, CDR1 is SGHNT and CDR2 YYREEE (reference sequence). This CDR3 reads CASSYDRGPYEQYF. In DNA form, the CDR3 reads TGTGCCAGCAGCTACGACAGGGGACCTTACGAGCAGTACTTC. The variable domain in full, with the rest retrieved from reference TRBV5-4 and TRBJ2-7, is ETGVTQSPTHLIKTRGQQVTLRCSSQSGHNTVSWYQQALGQGPQFIFQYYREEENGRGNFPPRFSGLQFPNYSSELNVNALELDDSALYLCASSYDRGPYEQYFGPGTRLTVT.

This clone was detected only once. The chain carries TRBV28 and TRBJ2-1, with 9 bases matching TRBD1. The CDR3 spans 16 residues. CDR1 and CDR2 from the germline V gene are MDHEN and SYDVKM. V shed 1 base and J 8 bases; nucleotides not matched to a gene: 9. The CDR3 nucleotides are TGTGCCAGCAGTTTATCTTTAGGGACAGGGATGGATGAGCAGTTCTTC. Translation: CASSLSLGTGMDEQFF.

The chain uses TRBV6-1 and TRBJ2-3; 9 bases align to TRBD1. J lost 1 base, V lost 0 bases, and 5 bases had no gene match. CDR3 length: 17 residues. The germline V gene has CDR1 MNHNS and CDR2 SASEGT. CDR3 coding DNA: TGTGCCAGCAGTGAAGCGACAGGGGGAATGGGCACAGATACGCAGTATTTT. It is translated as CASSEATGGMGTDTQYF.

The chain links TRBV6-5 to TRBJ2-7; 11 bases agree with TRBD2. The J segment lost 6 bases and the V segment lost 2 bases, leaving 3 bases of the junction unmatched. CDR3 size: 14 residues. CDR1 and CDR2 from the germline V gene are MNHEY and SVGAGI. The chain's CDR3 is CASSYGLAGGEQYF. The CDR3 DNA reads TGTGCCAGCAGTTACGGCCTAGCGGGGGGCGAGCAGTACTTC.

V is TRBV5-6 and J is TRBJ1-3; D possibly corresponds to TRBD1 (5 bases). V shed 3 bases and J shed 1 base, with 8 bases lying between them. This CDR3 has 14 amino acids. Germline V gives CDR1 SGHDT, CDR2 YYEEEE. The CDR3 DNA follows: TGTGCCAGCAGCTGGGGGGATTCTGGAAACACCATATATTTT. It encodes CASSWGDSGNTIYF.

Only one count was recorded for this clone. The chain uses TRBV19 and TRBJ1-1, with D uncertain. Trimming shortened V by 6 bases and J by 4 bases, and 15 bases separated the two germline ends. The germline CDR1 and CDR2 sequences are LNHDA and SQIVND (reference sequence). The CDR3 contains 14 residues. The CDR3 region is CASRSGPRGTEAFF. CDR3 nucleotides: TGTGCCAGTAGAAGTGGTCCCCGGGGCACTGAAGCTTTCTTT.

This rearrangement joins TRBV15 to TRBJ1-2; no definite D call. V lost 5 bases and J 8 bases, leaving 21 bases between the germline ends. Germline V gene sequence: CDR1 LNHNV, CDR2 YYDKDF (reference sequence). This CDR3 region has 15 residues. The CDR3 reads CATSGQRASKLGYTF. The CDR3, as DNA: TGTGCCACCAGCGGCCAGAGGGCCTCCAAGTTGGGCTACACCTTC.

The chain has TRBV5-1 and TRBJ2-2, with D uncertain. CDR1 is SGHRS, CDR2 YFSETQ, per germline. Trimming cost V 0 bases and J 5 bases, with 14 bases left between them. This CDR3 spans 16 amino acids. Here the CDR3 reads CASSLAPQPRTGELFF. CDR3 nucleotide sequence: TGCGCCAGCAGCTTGGCACCACAACCTAGGACCGGGGAGCTGTTTTTT.

V gene TRBV9 combines with J gene TRBJ1-3, with D perhaps matching TRBD1 (5 bases). The ends were cut back, 4 bases at V and 0 bases at J, with 11 bases in the middle. The CDR3 sequence is 15 residues long. Germline CDR1 is SGDLS and CDR2 is YYNGEE. As DNA, the CDR3 is TGTGCCAGCAGCACCAGGGCCTTCTCTGGAAACACCATATATTTT. Translated: CASSTRAFSGNTIYF.

This clone is a singleton in its sample. The CDR3 region has the DNA TGTGCCAGCAGTGAGTGGCTAGCGGGGGGCATACAAGAGACCCAGTACTTC. Amino acid sequence: CASSEWLAGGIQETQYF. This chain connects TRBV6-1 to TRBJ2-5, with 11 bases matching TRBD2. Germline V gene sequence: CDR1 MNHNS, CDR2 SASEGT. This CDR3 spans 17 amino acids. J gave up 2 bases and V 3 bases, and 8 bases lay outside the gene matches.

The genes are TRBV5-5 and TRBJ2-7, with 8 nucleotides matching TRBD1. This CDR3 has 12 residues. Trimming took 10 bases from V and 4 from J; bases not matched to a gene: 7. Germline V gene sequence: CDR1 SGHKS, CDR2 YYEKEE (reference sequence). The CDR3 here is CASDDRGYEQYF. The CDR3 DNA reads TGTGCCTCGGACGACAGGGGATACGAGCAGTACTTC.

The rearrangement uses TRBV2 and TRBJ2-5, with TRBD2 identical over 13 bases. The CDR3 loop spans 17 amino acids. The V gene's germline CDR1 is SNHLY and CDR2 FYNNEI. The V segment lost 2 bases and the J segment 2 bases; nucleotides outside the gene matches: 5. CDR3 amino acids: CASSESGLAGLQETQYF. The CDR3 DNA is TGTGCCAGCAGTGAATCGGGACTAGCGGGACTACAAGAGACCCAGTACTTC.

The V and J genes are TRBV10-3 and TRBJ2-6; tentative D call: TRBD2 (6 bases). This CDR3 region has 15 residues. CDR1 and CDR2 (germline): ENHRY, SYGVKD. V was trimmed by 3 bases and J by 2 bases, leaving 8 bases between them. The CDR3 spells CAISDRETGANVLTF. The CDR3 DNA reads as TGTGCCATCAGTGACCGGGAGACTGGGGCCAACGTCCTGACTTTC.

This sequence joins TRBV28 and TRBJ1-1; D is ambiguous. V lost 6 bases to trimming and J lost 3 bases, with 8 bases between them. Germline loops: CDR1 MDHEN, CDR2 SYDVKM. The CDR3 has 12 residues. CDR3: CASRPRYTEAFF. The CDR3 DNA reads TGTGCCAGCAGACCCCGGTACACTGAAGCTTTCTTT.